This record concerns one T cell receptor beta chain sequence. No antigen is known for it. The sample belongs to a study of cytomegalovirus exposure and HLA in healthy donors. The PCR made use of 60 Vbeta and 13 Jbeta primers. TCRdb's copy holds only in-frame clones and misses some; the assay was immunoSEQ multiplex PCR. This sample yields about 59,000 clones, of which just under 75% are seen a single time; roughly 7% belongs to the top ten. The study's findings and limits: The number of N-insertions in an Asian-associated ancestry cluster was reportedly below the 666-donor mean in a later analysis.

This receptor was obtained from a man aged 30-40 years in good health and CMV-seropositive. The material sequenced was PBMCs.

CDR3 in DNA: TGTGCCAGCAGTTTACTTGGGGGGCGGGGGAGCTCCTACGAGCAGTACTTC. Translated, it gives CASSLLGGRGSSYEQYF. The chain uses TRBV27 and TRBJ2-7, with D possibly TRBD2 on 7 matching bases. V was trimmed by 2 bases and J by 0 bases, leaving 17 bases between them. This CDR3 has 17 residues. CDR1 and CDR2 (germline): MNHEY, SMNVEV (reference sequence).